The TCR beta chain under discussion was sequenced for a study of blood T cells in healthy people across ages. Trimming removed 4 bases from V and 5 bases from J; junction bases left unmatched: 7. Germline V gene data show CDR1 as SGHRS and CDR2 as YFSETQ. The CDR3 is made up of 14 amino acids. Comments on this clonotype: With a much larger clone just one base away, this may be a read error.

The use of a sample-barcoded 5' primer and a J-beta primer mix characterized a second PCR of about 6 to 12 cycles. The study obtained at least 3 million CDR3-containing paired-end reads from every sample. TCRdb fed the 5' RACE reads into MiXCR, producing one record per CDR3 protein. The repertoire includes roughly 2 million distinct CDR3 sequences, about 49% of them detected once, and over 2% sits in the top ten. The rearrangement uses TRBV5-1 and TRBJ1-2, with 8 bases matching TRBD1. This TCR was sampled from a woman aged 40 to 50 in good health. Sample: blood. The CDR3 sequence: CASSAEDRAYGYTF. CDR3 DNA: TGCGCCAGCAGCGCTGAGGACAGGGCTTATGGCTACACCTTC.